The source of this T cell receptor (beta chain) is a study of post-analysis software for immune sequencing data. For the study at large: Included among the disease courses, which were recorded for the cohort, were relapsing-remitting, secondary progressive and progressive-relapsing multiple sclerosis. Study conclusions and caveats: Compared with controls, patients showed significantly lower normalized Chao1 diversity.

Presence of unique molecular identifiers characterized the TCR beta cDNA libraries. TCRdb re-analysed the PCR reads in MiXCR, keeping a single row per CDR3 protein. In the table there are about 820,000 distinct CDR3 sequences, roughly half of which are singletons. A note on this clonotype: Its antigen is still unknown.

This TCR was sampled from a girl aged 10 to 17 with multiple sclerosis. Specimen: blood.

The CDR3 loop is CASSPQKERPHYEQYF. The CDR3 region has the DNA TGCGCCAGCAGCCCCCAAAAGGAGAGACCTCACTACGAGCAGTACTTC. The V call is TRBV4-1, the J call TRBJ2-7, with unresolved D. This CDR3 comprises 16 residues. V lost 4 bases to trimming and J lost 3 bases, with 19 bases between them. CDR1 and CDR2 from the germline V gene are MGHRA and YSYEKL.